These 21 T cell receptor beta chains originate from one sample sequenced in a study of T cells in Graves' hyperthyroidism and ophthalmopathy (dated by TCRdb to between 2018 and 2020). The library was made by multiplex PCR. TCRdb lists the instrument as Illumina HiSeq 2000. The TCR beta CDR3 regions were amplified from the RNA transcripts. The first round of RT-PCR for the TCR CDR3 was performed with the HTBI primer set and the Qiagen OneStep RT-PCR kit. The public sequencing data were trimmed at Q25 with fastp and processed into clonotypes with MiXCR by TCRdb, which kept only in-frame beta chains. Duplicate CDR3 protein sequences are folded into a single record with the most common DNA and genes. For this sample the table gives hundreds of thousands of distinct CDR3 sequences, of which around 21% were detected only once. Together, the top ten hold about 35% of the sample. The sequencing input was blood. The receptors shown here come from a man aged 30 to 45 with Graves' ophthalmopathy.

This clonotype turned up a few times. At one boundary the junction diverges from the germline segment, which might be a read error. The chain has TRBV12-3 or TRBV12-4 and TRBJ2-7; perhaps TRBD1 as D (6 bases). The length of the CDR3 is 13 residues. In DNA form, the CDR3 reads TGTGGCAGCAGTTTATACAGGGCCTACGAGCAGTACTTC. Translated, it gives CGSSLYRAYEQYF.

This clonotype was counted between two and nine times. The rearrangement joins TRBV19 to TRBJ2-1; 8 nucleotides agree with TRBD2. The CDR3 is made up of 15 amino acids. Per the germline V gene, CDR1 is LNHDA and CDR2 is SQIVND (reference sequence). The trim removed 3 bases at V and 7 bases at J, leaving 8 bases unmatched. CDR3 sequence (DNA): TGTGCCAGTAGTATCTCGGGAGGGCCGGGAAATGAGCAGTTCTTC. Amino acids: CASSISGGPGNEQFF.

The chain combines TRBV24-1 with TRBJ2-1; D is unresolved. V was pared by 0 bases and J by 3 bases, with 5 bases between. CDR1 KGHDR and CDR2 SFDVKD come from the germline V gene. The CDR3 is 14 amino acids. The CDR3 DNA follows: TGTGCCACCAGTGATTTGAACAGCTACAATGAGCAGTTCTTC. The encoded protein is CATSDLNSYNEQFF.

The rearrangement uses TRBV4-1 and TRBJ2-1; 11 positions match TRBD2. This CDR3 comprises 17 residues. The ends lost 4 bases at V and 3 bases at J; junction bases unmatched: 8. Germline V gene data show CDR1 as MGHRA and CDR2 as YSYEKL. CDR3 DNA sequence: TGCGCCAGCAGCCCCGGAACCGGGACTAGCGGCTACAATGAGCAGTTCTTC. Translation gives CASSPGTGTSGYNEQFF.

This clonotype occurred many times. The CDR3 protein is CASSFSLSGLTYEQYF. The DNA for the CDR3 is TGTGCCAGCAGTTTCTCCCTATCAGGACTAACCTACGAGCAGTACTTC. This rearrangement joins TRBV28 to TRBJ2-7; a weak D match, TRBD2 (6 bases). From germline, CDR1 is MDHEN and CDR2 SYDVKM. V was pared by 3 bases and J by 2 bases, with 17 bases between. The CDR3 contains 16 residues. The full variable domain, rest sourced from reference TRBV28 and TRBJ2-7, is DVKVTQSSRYLVKRTGEKVFLECVQDMDHENMFWYRQDPGLGLRLIYFSYDVKMKEKGDIPEGYSVSREKKERFSLILESASTNQTSMYLCASSFSLSGLTYEQYFGPGTRLTVT.

This clonotype showed up just once. The chain employs TRBV4-3 and TRBJ2-1, with TRBD2 matching 7 bases. The germline CDR1 and CDR2 sequences are LGHNA and YSLEER. The trim removed 7 bases at V and 4 bases at J, leaving 10 bases unmatched. The CDR3 loop spans 15 amino acids. The CDR3 DNA sequence: TGCGCCAGCACCTCCACGCCGGGACTATACAATGAGCAGTTCTTC. This gives the protein CASTSTPGLYNEQFF.

This clonotype has only a few counts. V gene TRBV6-2 or TRBV6-3 combines with J gene TRBJ1-5; unclear D gene. With 0 bases removed from V and 4 bases from J, the gap between germline ends came to 19 bases. Germline assignment: CDR1 MNHEY and CDR2 SVGEGT. The CDR3 consists of 18 residues. In DNA form, the CDR3 reads TGTGCCAGCAGTTACTCGAATAGCAGATCCAGCCGAAATCAGCCCCAGCATTTT. It specifies CASSYSNSRSSRNQPQHF.

This clonotype was detected a few times. This chain links TRBV3-1 with TRBJ2-1, with no clear D. Germline CDR1 and CDR2: LGHDT and YNNKEL (reference sequence). The CDR3 has 16 residues. The V end lost 4 bases, the J end lost 5 bases, and 18 bases lay between the germline ends. The CDR3 is CASSRVIARSDNEQFF. The CDR3, as DNA: TGTGCCAGCAGCCGCGTCATCGCAAGGTCTGACAATGAGCAGTTCTTC.

The chain couples TRBV24-1 to TRBJ2-3; TRBD1 matches at 7 bases. V shed 0 bases, J shed 6 bases, and the junction held 2 bases outside the gene matches. This CDR3 is built from 14 residues. CDR1 and CDR2 from the germline V gene are KGHDR and SFDVKD. The CDR3 bases are TGTGCCACCAGTGATTTGGACAGGGTCGATACGCAGTATTTT. The encoded protein is CATSDLDRVDTQYF.

This sequence joins TRBV27 and TRBJ2-3, with TRBD2 as a possible D gene (6 bases). Germline V gene sequence: CDR1 MNHEY, CDR2 SMNVEV (reference sequence). CDR3 size: 16 residues. V lost 2 bases and J 3 bases, leaving 15 bases between the germline ends. The CDR3 nucleotides are TGTGCCAGCAGTTTAAGCGCCCTAGCGTTTACAGATACGCAGTATTTT. Its protein product is CASSLSALAFTDTQYF.

This clonotype came up a few times. The V and J genes are TRBV29-1 and TRBJ2-5; no clear D. CDR3 length: 15 residues. Germline V CDR1 and CDR2: SQVTM, ANQGSEA. V was clipped by 3 bases and J by 5 bases, with 19 bases between them. Here the CDR3 reads CSVDAIPGRSETQYF. The CDR3 DNA is TGCAGCGTTGACGCCATCCCGGGCAGGTCGGAGACCCAGTACTTC.

This clonotype was picked up many times. The CDR3 DNA is TGTGCCAGCAGTTTGCGGGGAAACTATGGCTACACCTTC. This codes for CASSLRGNYGYTF. This chain joins TRBV28 and TRBJ1-2, with D uncertain. Germline V lookup: CDR1 MDHEN, CDR2 SYDVKM. Trimming left V 3 bases short and J 2 bases short, with 7 bases between. CDR3 length equals 13 residues.

This clonotype was detected a few times. The chain couples TRBV4-2 to TRBJ2-3; maybe TRBD1 (5 bases). CDR1 LGHNA and CDR2 YNFKEQ come from the germline V gene. The V gene lost 4 bases and the J gene lost 8 bases, with 16 bases spanning the gap. This CDR3 has 14 residues. CDR3 bases: TGTGCCAGCAGCCTTGGAGCTAAGGGGCCTACGCAGTATTTT. This encodes CASSLGAKGPTQYF.

This clonotype has at least ten counts. The chain is built from TRBV3-1 and TRBJ1-5; no clear D. The length of the CDR3 is 13 residues. V gave up 2 bases and J gave up 0 bases, with 2 bases separating them. Germline CDR1 is LGHDT and CDR2 is YNNKEL (reference sequence). Written as DNA, the CDR3 is TGTGCCAGCAGCCAATCTAGCAATCAGCCCCAGCATTTT. Translated, it gives CASSQSSNQPQHF. The full variable domain, with the rest looked up from reference TRBV3-1 and TRBJ1-5, is DTAVSQTPKYLVTQMGNDKSIKCEQNLGHDTMYWYKQDSKKFLKIMFSYNNKELIINETVPNRFSPKSPDKAHLNLHINSLELGDSAVYFCASSQSSNQPQHFGDGTRLSIL.

This clonotype was observed a few times. The rearrangement links TRBV6-5 to TRBJ2-7; 9 bases line up with TRBD1. The CDR3 runs to 18 residues. CDR1 and CDR2 (germline): MNHEY, SVGAGI. V dropped 0 bases and J dropped 3; count of bases not matched to a gene: 12. The CDR3 DNA reads TGTGCCAGCAGTTACTCGATACCGGGACAGGGAAGGAACTACGAGCAGTACTTC. It codes for CASSYSIPGQGRNYEQYF.

This clonotype was seen many times. This sequence joins TRBV6-1 and TRBJ2-2, with 8 bases matching TRBD1. The CDR3 runs to 16 residues. J was trimmed by 0 bases and V by 6 bases; bases with no gene match: 6. Germline CDR1 MNHNS, CDR2 SASEGT. The CDR3 sequence: CASRRPGGANTGELFF. In DNA form, the CDR3 reads TGTGCCAGCAGGAGACCAGGGGGCGCGAACACCGGGGAGCTGTTTTTT.

This clonotype was counted at least ten times. The V call is TRBV11-2, the J call TRBJ2-3; 10 positions agree with TRBD2. This CDR3 region has 16 residues. The germline CDR1 and CDR2 sequences are SGHAT and FQNNGV. The V segment lost 1 base and the J segment 1 base; nucleotides outside the gene matches: 2. Written as DNA, the CDR3 is TGTGCCAGCAGCTTAGTAGGGACTAGCGGCACAGATACGCAGTATTTT. Translated, it gives CASSLVGTSGTDTQYF.

This clonotype was recorded a few times. This chain connects TRBV9 to TRBJ1-1, with no clear D. V was trimmed by 4 bases and J by 0 bases, leaving 13 bases between them. CDR1 is SGDLS and CDR2 is YYNGEE in the germline V gene. The CDR3 consists of 15 residues. Here the CDR3 reads CASSRGEVLNTEAFF. The CDR3 region has the DNA TGTGCCAGCAGCCGCGGAGAGGTCCTGAACACTGAAGCTTTCTTT. Variable domain in full (rest from reference TRBV9 and TRBJ1-1): DSGVTQTPKHLITATGQRVTLRCSPRSGDLSVYWYQQSLDQGLQFLIQYYNGEERAKGNILERFSAQQFPDLHSELNLSSLELGDSALYFCASSRGEVLNTEAFFGQGTRLTVV.

In its sample, this clonotype was seen a few times. CDR3 sequence: CASSNRGPDTQYF. CDR3 nucleotides: TGCGCCAGCAGCAACAGGGGGCCGGATACGCAGTATTTT. The gene calls are TRBV4-1 and TRBJ2-3; 9 nucleotides agree with TRBD1. The CDR3 covers 13 residues. Germline CDR1 and CDR2: MGHRA and YSYEKL. Trimming removed 5 bases from V and 6 bases from J; junction bases left unmatched: 3.

The chain uses TRBV29-1 and TRBJ2-3, with 8 nucleotides matching TRBD1. The CDR3 contains 14 residues. V was pared by 7 bases and J by 5 bases, with 11 bases of the junction left unmatched. The germline V gene encodes CDR1 SQVTM and CDR2 ANQGSEA. The CDR3 coding sequence is TGCAGCGGTACGGCCAGGGGGCAGGTAGATACGCAGTATTTT. This codes for CSGTARGQVDTQYF.

This clonotype was observed a handful of times. CDR3: CSAPQGQGARDIQYF. The CDR3 DNA sequence: TGCAGTGCCCCTCAAGGACAGGGGGCGCGGGACATTCAGTACTTC. The chain links TRBV20-1 to TRBJ2-4, with 11 bases lining up with TRBD1. The germline CDR1 and CDR2 sequences are DFQATT and SNEGSKA (reference sequence). This CDR3 comprises 15 residues. Losses at the gene ends were 6 bases for V and 8 bases for J; bases not matched to a gene: 12.